This passage covers 26 T cell receptor beta chains from one sample sequenced in a study of cytomegalovirus exposure and HLA in healthy donors. The PCR contained 60 Vbeta and 13 Jbeta primers. The assay was immunoSEQ multiplex PCR, and TCRdb's table has in-frame clones only and misses some. Here the sample spans 65,000 or so clones, approximately 80% being singletons. Material for sequencing was PBMCs. The receptors were gathered from a girl aged 10 to 17 in good health and CMV-seropositive.

This clone was counted a few times. The chain combines TRBV7-9 with TRBJ2-7; D gene ambiguous. Germline CDR1 SEHNR, CDR2 FQNEAQ (reference sequence). This CDR3 comprises 13 residues. The germline V and J ends were trimmed by 8 bases and 0 bases, with 11 bases remaining between them. CDR3: CASLPTGSYEQYF. CDR3 in DNA: TGTGCCAGCCTCCCTACCGGCTCCTACGAGCAGTACTTC.

CDR3 sequence (DNA): TGTGCCACCCGAGACAGGGGGATCTCTCAGCCCCAGCATTTT. Encoded protein: CATRDRGISQPQHF. This chain joins TRBV19 and TRBJ1-5; 9 bases agree with TRBD1. The CDR3 extends over 14 amino acids. V shed 10 bases, J shed 6 bases, and the junction held 10 bases outside the gene matches. From germline, CDR1 is LNHDA and CDR2 SQIVND (reference sequence).

V usage is TRBV19 and J usage is TRBJ1-1, with 8 bases identical to TRBD1. The CDR3 has 13 residues. CDR1 and CDR2 (germline): LNHDA, SQIVND (reference sequence). Unmatched junction bases numbered 0, after V lost 3 bases and J lost 3 bases. CDR3 sequence: CASSMGQDTEAFF. The DNA for the CDR3 is TGTGCCAGTAGTATGGGACAGGACACTGAAGCTTTCTTT.

The chain combines TRBV28 with TRBJ1-4, with D hard to call. The germline V and J ends were trimmed by 5 bases and 5 bases, with 15 bases remaining between them. CDR3 size: 15 residues. In germline, CDR1 is MDHEN, CDR2 SYDVKM. The CDR3 nucleotides read TGTGCCAGCAGTACCCTGAGGGTGGTGAATGAAAAACTGTTTTTT. As protein: CASSTLRVVNEKLFF.

The rearrangement links TRBV18 to TRBJ1-2, with a weak D call TRBD1 (5 bases). The CDR3 totals 13 residues. CDR1 is KGHSH and CDR2 is LQKENI in the germline V gene. V lost 1 base, J lost 2 bases, and 5 bases lay in between. The CDR3 loop is CASSPQGNYGYTF. CDR3 coding DNA: TGTGCCAGCTCACCACAGGGGAACTATGGCTACACCTTC.

This sequence joins TRBV27 and TRBJ2-7; D may be TRBD1 (7 bases). CDR1 and CDR2 from the germline V gene are MNHEY and SMNVEV (reference sequence). The ends were cut back, 5 bases at V and 2 bases at J, with 13 bases in the middle. The CDR3 is made up of 14 amino acids. The DNA of the CDR3 is TGTGCCAGCAGTCGGCGGGACAGAACCTACGAGCAGTACTTC. Amino acid sequence: CASSRRDRTYEQYF.

The V call is TRBV10-1, the J call TRBJ2-3; 13 bases line up with TRBD2. The V gene end was trimmed by 6 bases and the J gene end by 4 bases; junction bases not matched to a gene: 13. The CDR3 runs 18 residues. Germline V gene data show CDR1 as WNHNN and CDR2 as SYGVQD (reference sequence). CDR3 protein: CASRYRDLGTSGADTQYF. CDR3 sequence (DNA): TGCGCCAGCAGATACCGAGACTTGGGGACTAGCGGGGCAGATACGCAGTATTTT.

The chain uses TRBV12-5 and TRBJ1-5, with D unresolved. The germline CDR1 and CDR2 sequences are LGHNT and FRNRAP. The CDR3 contains 13 residues. The V and J ends lost 7 bases and 2 bases respectively, with 9 bases between them. CDR3 in DNA: TGTGCTAGTGCCCCGGAGGGCAATCAGCCCCAGCATTTT. Its protein product is CASAPEGNQPQHF.

The chain employs TRBV2 and TRBJ2-7; 11 positions agree with TRBD1. The CDR3 length is 15 residues. Germline CDR1 and CDR2: SNHLY and FYNNEI. Trimming at V came to 4 bases and at J to 6 bases, leaving 8 bases not matched to a gene. The CDR3 region has the DNA TGTGCCAGCAGTGCCGGGACAGGGGGATCGGGCGAGCAGTACTTC. The encoded protein is CASSAGTGGSGEQYF.

The genes are TRBV19 and TRBJ2-7; tentative D call: TRBD1 (5 bases). The germline CDR1 and CDR2 sequences are LNHDA and SQIVND (reference sequence). The V end was cut by 5 bases, the J end by 2 bases, with 7 bases between. The CDR3 is made up of 12 amino acids. CDR3 in DNA: TGTGCCAGTAGTCAGGGTCCCTACGAGCAGTACTTC. Translating it yields CASSQGPYEQYF.

For the CDR3, the DNA is TGTGCCAGCAAGCAGAGGGCACAAGATAATTCACCCCTCCACTTT. It translates to CASKQRAQDNSPLHF. The chain carries TRBV2 and TRBJ1-6; D is undetermined. The germline gives CDR1 SNHLY, CDR2 FYNNEI. V was shortened by 7 bases and J by 5 bases, with 15 bases between the two germline ends. CDR3 length: 15 amino acids.

The rearrangement joins TRBV19 to TRBJ2-3, with 10 bases identical to TRBD1. From germline, CDR1 is LNHDA and CDR2 SQIVND (reference sequence). V lost 7 bases and J lost 2; bases outside the gene matches: 3. The CDR3 spans 14 residues. CDR3 coding DNA: TGTGCCAGTACGGGACAGGGGAACACAGATACGCAGTATTTT. Translation gives CASTGQGNTDTQYF.

J is TRBJ2-1 and V is TRBV6-1, with 7 nucleotides matching TRBD2. The germline V gene has CDR1 MNHNS and CDR2 SASEGT. Trimming cost V 5 bases and J 0 bases; bases outside gene matches: 4. This CDR3 has 15 amino acids. This CDR3 is CASSRSGTSYNEQFF. The CDR3 nucleotides are TGTGCCAGCAGTCGGAGCGGGACCTCCTACAATGAGCAGTTCTTC.

This clone was detected only a few times. The chain employs TRBV5-1 and TRBJ2-7, with D possibly matching TRBD2 (5 bases). CDR1 and CDR2 from the germline V gene are SGHRS and YFSETQ. The CDR3 extends over 14 amino acids. Trimming left V 2 bases short and J 2 bases short, with 11 bases between. This chain's CDR3 is CASSFWRTPYEQYF. The DNA for the CDR3 is TGCGCCAGCAGCTTTTGGAGGACCCCCTACGAGCAGTACTTC.

The rearrangement uses TRBV6-5 and TRBJ1-5, with 7 bases identical to TRBD1. The CDR3 is 13 residues long. J gave up 7 bases and V 6 bases, and 6 bases lay outside the gene matches. In germline, CDR1 is MNHEY, CDR2 SVGAGI. The CDR3 reads CASRDRVGQPQHF. The CDR3 nucleotides read TGTGCCAGCAGAGACAGGGTGGGACAGCCCCAGCATTTT.

This sequence joins TRBV7-6 and TRBJ2-3; 9 nucleotides agree with TRBD2. The V gene's germline CDR1 is SGHVS and CDR2 FNYEAQ. Unmatched junction bases numbered 12, after V lost 1 base and J lost 4 bases. CDR3 length: 18 amino acids. The CDR3 reads CASSLGAGGIREADTQYF. The CDR3 region has the DNA TGTGCCAGCAGCTTAGGAGCGGGGGGCATCCGAGAGGCAGATACGCAGTATTTT.

The CDR3 spells CATSSPTRGEKLFF. For the CDR3, the DNA is TGTGCCACCAGCAGCCCTACCCGGGGTGAAAAACTGTTTTTT. The chain is built from TRBV15 and TRBJ1-4; no firm D call. The germline CDR1 and CDR2 sequences are LNHNV and YYDKDF (reference sequence). V dropped 3 bases and J dropped 7 bases, with 12 bases sitting between them. The CDR3 extends over 14 amino acids.

V is TRBV28 and J is TRBJ2-7; maybe TRBD1 (6 bases). Per the germline V gene, CDR1 is MDHEN and CDR2 is SYDVKM. The CDR3 runs to 14 residues. V was clipped by 6 bases and J by 2 bases, with 14 bases between them. The CDR3 region is CASRGASSPYEQYF. CDR3 in DNA: TGTGCCAGCAGGGGGGCCTCGTCCCCCTACGAGCAGTACTTC.

This chain links TRBV23-1 with TRBJ1-4; 8 bases match TRBD1. TRBV23-1 is sorted into the ORF group, with uncertain function. This CDR3 comprises 16 residues. The V gene end was trimmed by 2 bases and the J gene end by 7 bases; junction bases not matched to a gene: 9. The CDR3 sequence is CASSQPRTGRCEKLFF. CDR3 in DNA: TGCGCCAGCAGTCAACCAAGGACAGGGAGATGTGAAAAACTGTTTTTT.

This rearrangement joins TRBV20-1 to TRBJ1-1; 7 positions agree with TRBD1. CDR1 is DFQATT and CDR2 is SNEGSKA in the germline V gene (reference sequence). The CDR3 sequence is 11 residues long. After removal of 1 base from V and 10 bases from J, the junction contained 3 bases not matched to a gene. Here the CDR3 reads CSARVDRAAFF. The CDR3 DNA reads TGCAGTGCTAGAGTCGACAGGGCAGCTTTCTTT.

The chain has TRBV9 and TRBJ2-1; D is undetermined. Germline assignment: CDR1 SGDLS and CDR2 YYNGEE. The V end was cut by 3 bases, the J end by 8 bases, with 9 bases between. The CDR3 is 12 residues long. The CDR3 DNA reads TGTGCCAGCAGCGCAAACTTCGATGAGCAGTTCTTC. Translating gives CASSANFDEQFF.

The CDR3 reads CASSLSRGRRRSSNYGYTF. CDR3 nucleotides: TGTGCCAGCAGCTTATCAAGGGGGCGCAGGCGATCCTCTAACTATGGCTACACCTTC. V and J are TRBV7-8 and TRBJ1-2; 7 positions agree with TRBD1. Germline V gives CDR1 SGHVS, CDR2 FQNEAQ. The trim removed 2 bases at V and 0 bases at J, leaving 15 bases unmatched. The CDR3 totals 19 residues. The whole variable domain, remainder taken from reference TRBV7-8 and TRBJ1-2, is GAGVSQSPRYKVAKRGQDVALRCDPISGHVSLFWYQQALGQGPEFLTYFQNEAQLDKSGLPSDRFFAERPEGSVSTLKIQRTQQEDSAVYLCASSLSRGRRRSSNYGYTFGSGTRLTVV.

The chain carries TRBV7-6 and TRBJ2-1; D may be TRBD2 (5 bases). V was pared by 4 bases and J by 5 bases, with 9 bases between. Per germline, CDR1 SGHVS and CDR2 FNYEAQ. This CDR3 is 13 amino acids long. CDR3 in DNA: TGTGCCAGCAGCTCAGTCGGGAACAATGAGCAGTTCTTC. Translation: CASSSVGNNEQFF. The full variable domain, with the rest looked up from reference TRBV7-6 and TRBJ2-1, is GAGVSQSPRYKVTKRGQDVALRCDPISGHVSLYWYRQALGQGPEFLTYFNYEAQQDKSGLPNDRFSAERPEGSISTLTIQRTEQRDSAMYRCASSSVGNNEQFFGPGTRLTVL.

The rearrangement links TRBV19 to TRBJ1-5; D possibly corresponds to TRBD1 (6 bases). V lost 4 bases, J lost 4 bases, and 14 bases lay in between. CDR3 length: 15 residues. Germline-derived CDR1 and CDR2 are LNHDA and SQIVND (reference sequence). CDR3 DNA sequence: TGTGCCAGTAGTACGGGGGGAGGGGGGAATCAGCCCCAGCATTTT. Encoded protein: CASSTGGGGNQPQHF. Full variable domain (outside the CDR3, taken from reference TRBV19 and TRBJ1-5): DGGITQSPKYLFRKEGQNVTLSCEQNLNHDAMYWYRQDPGQGLRLIYYSQIVNDFQKGDIAEGYSVSREKKESFPLTVTSAQKNPTAFYLCASSTGGGGNQPQHFGDGTRLSIL.

V and J are TRBV7-7 and TRBJ2-3; perhaps TRBD2 as D (6 bases). This CDR3 is built from 13 residues. Trimming stripped 1 base from V and 7 bases from J, with 9 bases between. Germline V gene sequence: CDR1 SSHAT, CDR2 FNYEAQ (reference sequence). CDR3 sequence reads: CASSLDRENTQYF. The CDR3 DNA is TGTGCCAGCAGCTTAGACCGGGAGAATACGCAGTATTTT.

J is TRBJ1-4 and V is TRBV4-1; D remains unclear. Trimming cost V 4 bases and J 0 bases, with 9 bases left between them. Looked up from germline, CDR1 is MGHRA and CDR2 is YSYEKL. The CDR3 runs to 15 residues. The CDR3 region is CASSPWSATNEKLFF. The CDR3, as DNA: TGCGCCAGCAGCCCGTGGTCGGCAACTAATGAAAAACTGTTTTTT.